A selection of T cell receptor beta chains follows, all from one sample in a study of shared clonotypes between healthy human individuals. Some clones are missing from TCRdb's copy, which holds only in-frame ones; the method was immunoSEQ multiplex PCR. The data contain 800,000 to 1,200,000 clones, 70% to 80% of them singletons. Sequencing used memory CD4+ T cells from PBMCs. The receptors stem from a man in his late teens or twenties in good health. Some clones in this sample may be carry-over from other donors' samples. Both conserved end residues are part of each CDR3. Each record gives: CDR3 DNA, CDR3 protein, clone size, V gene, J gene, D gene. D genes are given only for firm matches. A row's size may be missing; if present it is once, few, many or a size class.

DNA: TGTGCCAGCAGTTTGATGGGGGCGGACAGGGGCGGGGAGCTGTTTTTT
CDR3: CASSLMGADRGGELFF
size: NA
V: TRBV28
J: TRBJ2-2
D: TRBD1

DNA: TGTGCCAGCAGCTTGGGGGGGACAGGTGTGAAAGGGACCCAGTACTTC
CDR3: CASSLGGTGVKGTQYF
size: NA
V: TRBV5-4
J: TRBJ2-5
D: TRBD1

DNA: TGCGCCAGCAGCCAACGTATCAAGCGGGAGGCCTACGAGCAGTACTTC
CDR3: CASSQRIKREAYEQYF
size: NA
V: TRBV4-1
J: TRBJ2-7
D: TRBD2

DNA: TGTGCCAGCAGCCAAGGTGACAGGATGAGGACAGATACGCAGTATTTT
CDR3: CASSQGDRMRTDTQYF
size: NA
V: TRBV4-2
J: TRBJ2-3
D: NA

DNA: TGCGCCAGCAGTCAATTAAGGGTCGGGTACGAGCAGTACTTC
CDR3: CASSQLRVGYEQYF
size: NA
V: TRBV23-1
J: TRBJ2-7
D: NA

DNA: TGTGCCAGCAGTGAACAGGGGCTAAACAATCAGCCCCAGCATTTT
CDR3: CASSEQGLNNQPQHF
size: NA
V: TRBV2
J: TRBJ1-5
D: NA

DNA: TGTGCCAGCTCGTCCGTGGCGGGATCAGGCAATGAGCAGTTCTTC
CDR3: CASSSVAGSGNEQFF
size: NA
V: TRBV18
J: TRBJ2-1
D: NA

DNA: TGTGCCAGCAGCTGGTGGGGAGAAAACACCGGGGAGCTGTTTTTT
CDR3: CASSWWGENTGELFF
size: NA
V: TRBV5-5
J: TRBJ2-2
D: NA

DNA: TGTGCCAGCAGTCCCAGGTGGTCACCTACTGAAGCTTTCTTT
CDR3: CASSPRWSPTEAFF
size: NA
V: TRBV27
J: TRBJ1-1
D: NA

DNA: TGTGCCAGCAGAGGGGCAGGGGAGAATGAAAAACTGTTTTTT
CDR3: CASRGAGENEKLFF
size: NA
V: TRBV27
J: TRBJ1-4
D: NA

DNA: TGTGCCAGCAGCTTAACCCCGGGGACTAGCGGCACAGATACGCAGTATTTT
CDR3: CASSLTPGTSGTDTQYF
size: NA
V: TRBV7-3
J: TRBJ2-3
D: TRBD2

DNA: TGTGCCTCCAAGGTTAGGAGCTACAATGAGCAGTTCTTC
CDR3: CASKVRSYNEQFF
size: NA
V: TRBV6-6
J: TRBJ2-1
D: NA

DNA: TGTGCCAGCAGTTACGCAGACAGGGGAAGGTCACCCCTCCACTTT
CDR3: CASSYADRGRSPLHF
size: few
V: TRBV6-6
J: TRBJ1-6
D: TRBD1

DNA: TGTGCCAGCAGCTTAGTAATGGGAGCCGATTACGAGCAGTACTTC
CDR3: CASSLVMGADYEQYF
size: NA
V: TRBV11-2
J: TRBJ2-7
D: NA

DNA: TGTGCCAGCAGTGAAATTGGCAACACCGGGGAGCTGTTTTTT
CDR3: CASSEIGNTGELFF
size: NA
V: TRBV2
J: TRBJ2-2
D: NA

DNA: TGTGCCAGCAGCGCTCCCCCCCTCTATGGCTACACCTTC
CDR3: CASSAPPLYGYTF
size: few
V: TRBV9
J: TRBJ1-2
D: NA

DNA: TGTGCCAGCAGCTTAGATAGCGGGAGGGCCACTAATGAGCAGTTCTTC
CDR3: CASSLDSGRATNEQFF
size: NA
V: TRBV11-3
J: TRBJ2-1
D: TRBD2

DNA: TGTGCCAGCAGCGTAGACAGGGCTAATGAGCAGTTCTTC
CDR3: CASSVDRANEQFF
size: NA
V: TRBV9
J: TRBJ2-1
D: NA

DNA: TGTGCCAGCAGGAGCCCCCAGGGTTACGAGCAGTACTTC
CDR3: CASRSPQGYEQYF
size: NA
V: TRBV6-6
J: TRBJ2-7
D: NA

DNA: TGTGCCAGCTCACCATACGGACAGGGAGGATACAATGAGCAGTTCTTC
CDR3: CASSPYGQGGYNEQFF
size: NA
V: TRBV18
J: TRBJ2-1
D: TRBD1

DNA: TGTGCCAGCAACCGTTGGGGGAAAGCCCCCAATGAGCAGTTCTTC
CDR3: CASNRWGKAPNEQFF
size: NA
V: TRBV27
J: TRBJ2-1
D: NA

DNA: TGTGCCAGCAGTAGCGGGAGGGGCCCCCTGGACATTCAGTACTTC
CDR3: CASSSGRGPLDIQYF
size: NA
V: TRBV6-5
J: TRBJ2-4
D: TRBD2

DNA: TGTGCCAGCAGCCAAGCGGGGCTATTGGGCGATGGCTACACCTTC
CDR3: CASSQAGLLGDGYTF
size: NA
V: TRBV4-2
J: TRBJ1-2
D: NA

DNA: TGTGCCAGCAGCTTAGATATGGGGAGCACTGAAGCTTTCTTT
CDR3: CASSLDMGSTEAFF
size: NA
V: TRBV7-2
J: TRBJ1-1
D: NA

DNA: TGCGCCAGCAGCCCCCGGGCAGGGGCGCATGAAAAACTGTTTTTT
CDR3: CASSPRAGAHEKLFF
size: once
V: TRBV5-1
J: TRBJ1-4
D: NA

DNA: TGTGCCTGGAGTCTATCGTTGGGGGGGGAGGATGAGCAGTACTTC
CDR3: CAWSLSLGGEDEQYF
size: NA
V: TRBV30
J: TRBJ2-7
D: TRBD2

DNA: TGTGCCAGCAGCCCGCTAAGCGGGAGGGAGGATACGCAGTATTTT
CDR3: CASSPLSGREDTQYF
size: NA
V: TRBV4-2
J: TRBJ2-3
D: TRBD2

DNA: TGTGCCAGCAGCCAAGGAGCGGGGGCGGGGACCTATGGCTACACCTTC
CDR3: CASSQGAGAGTYGYTF
size: NA
V: TRBV14
J: TRBJ1-2
D: NA

DNA: TGTGCCACCAGCCAACGACAGGGCTCTAACTATGGCTACACCTTC
CDR3: CATSQRQGSNYGYTF
size: NA
V: TRBV15
J: TRBJ1-2
D: TRBD1

DNA: TGTGCCAGCAGTTACTCGAGGGGGCAGTACGAGCAGTACTTC
CDR3: CASSYSRGQYEQYF
size: NA
V: TRBV6-6
J: TRBJ2-7
D: TRBD1

DNA: TGCGCCAGCAGCCAATTGGCGGGGTACAATGAGCAGTTCTTC
CDR3: CASSQLAGYNEQFF
size: NA
V: TRBV4-1
J: TRBJ2-1
D: NA

DNA: TGTGCCTGGAGTTCTTTAGGTGGGGCCAACGTCCTGACTTTC
CDR3: CAWSSLGGANVLTF
size: few
V: TRBV30
J: TRBJ2-6
D: NA

DNA: TGTGCCAGCAGCTTAATAGGGCTAGCGGGAGTGGCAGATACGCAGTATTTT
CDR3: CASSLIGLAGVADTQYF
size: few
V: TRBV7-2
J: TRBJ2-3
D: TRBD2

DNA: TGTGCCAGCAGTCCGGACAGGGCGTCCTATGGCTACACCTTC
CDR3: CASSPDRASYGYTF
size: NA
V: TRBV6-4
J: TRBJ1-2
D: TRBD1

DNA: TGTGCCAGCTCACCATCCTCAGGGGGAAGTTACGAGCAGTACTTC
CDR3: CASSPSSGGSYEQYF
size: NA
V: TRBV18
J: TRBJ2-7
D: TRBD1

DNA: TGTGCCAGCAGTCATAGGATCGGAACAGATACGCAGTATTTT
CDR3: CASSHRIGTDTQYF
size: NA
V: TRBV2
J: TRBJ2-3
D: NA

DNA: TGTGCCAGCATCGGACCCCTCCGGAACACTGAAGCTTTCTTT
CDR3: CASIGPLRNTEAFF
size: NA
V: TRBV28
J: TRBJ1-1
D: NA

DNA: TGTGCCAGCAGTTCAGGCTACGAGCAGTACTTC
CDR3: CASSSGYEQYF
size: few
V: TRBV28
J: TRBJ2-7
D: NA

DNA: TGTGCCACCAGCAGAGCCCCGGGACTAGCGGTCAATGAGCAGTTCTTC
CDR3: CATSRAPGLAVNEQFF
size: NA
V: TRBV15
J: TRBJ2-1
D: TRBD2

DNA: TGTGCCAGCAGTTACGGGGGTGGGATCCATAATTCACCCCTCCACTTT
CDR3: CASSYGGGIHNSPLHF
size: few
V: TRBV6-5
J: TRBJ1-6
D: NA

DNA: TGCGCCAGCAGCCAAGAGGTCAGCGGGCAAGAGACCCAGTACTTC
CDR3: CASSQEVSGQETQYF
size: few
V: TRBV4-3
J: TRBJ2-5
D: NA

DNA: TGTGCCAGCAGCTTAGCAGGCGGGACTACCTACAATGAGCAGTTCTTC
CDR3: CASSLAGGTTYNEQFF
size: NA
V: TRBV7-3
J: TRBJ2-1
D: TRBD2

DNA: TGCGCCACCTCCCCCTGGGGCCCAGACTCCTACGAGCAGTACTTC
CDR3: CATSPWGPDSYEQYF
size: NA
V: TRBV5-1
J: TRBJ2-7
D: NA

DNA: TGTGCCAGCAGCGGACAGGGTGGCGCCGGGGAGCTGTTTTTT
CDR3: CASSGQGGAGELFF
size: NA
V: TRBV28
J: TRBJ2-2
D: TRBD1

DNA: TGTGCCAGTAGCCGGGACAGGTTGGCTGAAGCTTTCTTT
CDR3: CASSRDRLAEAFF
size: NA
V: TRBV19
J: TRBJ1-1
D: TRBD1

DNA: TGTGCCAGCTCCCCGGGACTAGCGGCCTACGAGCAGTACTTC
CDR3: CASSPGLAAYEQYF
size: NA
V: TRBV18
J: TRBJ2-7
D: TRBD2

DNA: TGCAGTGCTCAAACGGGGGAGACCCAGTACTTC
CDR3: CSAQTGETQYF
size: NA
V: TRBV20-1
J: TRBJ2-5
D: NA

DNA: TGCAGCGTGGGGGGCGGTGGAAACACCATATATTTT
CDR3: CSVGGGGNTIYF
size: NA
V: TRBV29-1
J: TRBJ1-3
D: NA

DNA: TGTGCTAGTGGCGCAGAACGGGCAGCTAGCACAGATACGCAGTATTTT
CDR3: CASGAERAASTDTQYF
size: NA
V: TRBV12-5
J: TRBJ2-3
D: NA

DNA: TGTGCCAGCAGTTACACTCCGGGACGGAACTATGGCTACACCTTC
CDR3: CASSYTPGRNYGYTF
size: NA
V: TRBV6-5
J: TRBJ1-2
D: NA

DNA: TGTGCCAGCAGTCGGGGGTACGCTGAAGCTTTCTTT
CDR3: CASSRGYAEAFF
size: many
V: TRBV6-5
J: TRBJ1-1
D: NA

DNA: TGTGCCAGCGGGGACAGGGGGCCGGATACGCAGTATTTT
CDR3: CASGDRGPDTQYF
size: NA
V: TRBV27
J: TRBJ2-3
D: TRBD1